Shown below are 20 T cell receptor beta chains from a single sample sequenced in a study of glioma-infiltrating T cells. The iRepertoire nested amplicon-rescue multiplex PCR amplified TCR alpha and beta CDR3s from RNA. MiXCR was run by TCRdb on the multiplex PCR reads, yielding one entry per CDR3 protein. The data contain tens of thousands of distinct CDR3 sequences, roughly 37% of them singletons. The sequenced material came from glioma tissue, nonneoplastic brain tissue, or PBMCs (not recorded which). These receptors were obtained from a human donor with low-grade glioma or glioblastoma, undergoing nonglioma brain surgery, or in good health (not recorded which).

There are many counts of this clonotype. The junction departs from the called germline gene at one end, perhaps through a read error. This CDR3 is CASSLGVSGRANGDTQYF. The CDR3 DNA follows: TGTGCCAGCAGCTTAGGAGTTAGCGGGAGGGCCAACGGAGATACGCAATATTTT. This chain connects TRBV11-2 to TRBJ2-3; 11 bases are shared with TRBD2. Germline lookup yields CDR1 SGHAT and CDR2 FQNNGV. CDR3 length equals 18 residues. Supplemented by reference TRBV11-2 and TRBJ2-3, the full variable domain reads EAGVAQSPRYKIIEKRQSVAFWCNPISGHATLYWYQQILGQGPKLLIQFQNNGVVDDSQLPKDRFSAERLKGVDSTLKIQPAKLEDSAVYLCASSLGVSGRANGDTQYFGPGTRLTVL.

This clonotype was detected many times. One end of the junction does not line up with germline, which may come from a read error. V is TRBV25-1 and J is TRBJ1-3; D may be TRBD1 (5 bases). The CDR3 sequence is 15 residues long. In germline, CDR1 is MGHDK, CDR2 SYGVNS. CDR3 residues: CASRESGGSGNTIYF. CDR3 DNA sequence: TGTGCCAGCAGAGAATCGGGGGGTTCTGGAAACACCATATATTTT.

This clonotype was detected many times. The rearrangement uses TRBV3-1 and TRBJ2-7; the D is unclear. This CDR3 is 14 amino acids long. Between the trimmed V and J ends, which lost 1 base and 2 bases, there was a span of 9 bases. Germline CDR1 LGHDT, CDR2 YNNKEL (reference sequence). DNA of the CDR3: TGTGCCAGCAGCCAAGTCGACCGCGCCTACGAGCAGTACTTC. Translation gives CASSQVDRAYEQYF.

This chain uses TRBV28 with TRBJ2-7; no firm D call. Trimming stripped 5 bases from V and 4 bases from J, with 6 bases between. From germline, CDR1 is MDHEN and CDR2 SYDVKM. This CDR3 contains 11 residues. CDR3: CASSPKYEQYF. DNA for the CDR3: TGTGCCAGCAGTCCGAAGTACGAGCAGTACTTC.

Concerning this clonotype itself: A much more abundant neighbour one base away suggests this may be a read error. V and J are TRBV3-1 and TRBJ2-7; no reliable D call. The CDR3 has 11 residues. CDR1 is LGHDT, CDR2 YNNKEL, per germline (reference sequence). CDR3: CAGSQDYEQYF. For the CDR3, the DNA is TGTGCCGGCAGCCAAGACTACGAGCAGTACTTC.

The chain links TRBV12-3 or TRBV12-4 to TRBJ2-5; 11 nucleotides agree with TRBD2. This CDR3 is built from 16 residues. V lost 3 bases and J lost 5; bases outside the gene matches: 8. CDR3 region: CASSFPLTSGKETQYF. The CDR3, as DNA: TGTGCCAGCAGTTTCCCTCTGACTAGCGGGAAGGAGACCCAGTACTTC.

The sample holds one count of this clonotype. The gene calls are TRBV6-2 or TRBV6-3 and TRBJ1-2; 10 bases map to TRBD1. Germline lookup yields CDR1 MNHEY and CDR2 SVGEGT. After removal of 6 bases from V and 5 bases from J, the junction contained 6 bases not matched to a gene. The CDR3 runs to 14 residues. The CDR3 is CASRAGGQGYGYTF. The CDR3 DNA sequence: TGTGCCAGCAGGGCAGGGGGACAGGGGTATGGCTACACCTTC.

The table lists this clonotype with many counts. The J gene is TRBJ2-2, the V gene TRBV10-2, with no clear D. V shed 3 bases and J shed 11 bases, with 7 bases lying between them. CDR3 length equals 11 residues. Germline V CDR1 and CDR2: WSHSY, SAAADI. The CDR3 sequence: CASSEGKELFF. CDR3 DNA sequence: TGCGCCAGCAGTGAAGGAAAAGAGCTGTTTTTT.

This clonotype was counted many times. This rearrangement joins TRBV19 to TRBJ2-7, with D unresolved. Germline V CDR1 and CDR2: LNHDA, SQIVND (reference sequence). The V gene lost 5 bases and the J gene lost 4 bases, with 15 bases spanning the gap. The CDR3 is 14 residues long. The CDR3 DNA sequence: TGTGCCAGTAGTTTGCAGCCTGGGAAGTACGAGCAGTACTTC. Amino acids: CASSLQPGKYEQYF.

This clonotype was picked up many times. A read error may account for a junction end that differs from germline. The gene calls are TRBV20-1 and TRBJ1-3; D possibly corresponds to TRBD1 (5 bases). The CDR3 has 13 amino acids. Germline values: CDR1 DFQATT, CDR2 SNEGSKA (reference sequence). CDR3: CSARGDSGNTIYF. CDR3 coding DNA: TGCAGTGCAAGAGGGGACTCTGGAAACACCATATATTTT.

This clonotype was recorded at least ten times. The chain links TRBV28 to TRBJ1-4, with D uncertain. Trimming removed 6 bases at V and 0 bases at J, with 17 bases between. CDR3 length: 17 residues. Germline V gene sequence: CDR1 MDHEN, CDR2 SYDVKM. The CDR3 loop is CASSSPYNGATNEKLFF. The CDR3 bases are TGTGCCAGCAGCAGCCCGTACAACGGTGCAACTAATGAAAAACTGTTTTTT. Complete variable domain (other parts from reference TRBV28 and TRBJ1-4): DVKVTQSSRYLVKRTGEKVFLECVQDMDHENMFWYRQDPGLGLRLIYFSYDVKMKEKGDIPEGYSVSREKKERFSLILESASTNQTSMYLCASSSPYNGATNEKLFFGSGTQLSVL.

The table lists this clonotype with many counts. The chain links TRBV3-1 to TRBJ2-1; D gene uncertain. The CDR3 is 15 amino acids. Germline values: CDR1 LGHDT, CDR2 YNNKEL (reference sequence). Deletions cut 3 bases from V and 4 bases from J, with 13 bases between. The CDR3 sequence is CASSQAPSGYNEQFF. The DNA of the CDR3 is TGTGCCAGCAGCCAGGCCCCATCGGGTTACAATGAGCAGTTCTTC.

Concerning this clonotype itself: One end of the junction varies from germline; a read error may be responsible. The J gene is TRBJ1-1, the V gene TRBV7-9; no clear D. This CDR3 has 14 amino acids. Germline loops: CDR1 SEHNR, CDR2 FQNEAQ (reference sequence). The chain's CDR3 is CVSSQLSMNTEAFF. CDR3 nucleotides: TGTGTCAGCAGCCAACTGTCCATGAACACTGAAGCTTTCTTT. The full variable domain, with the rest looked up from reference TRBV7-9 and TRBJ1-1, is DTGVSQNPRHKITKRGQNVTFRCDPISEHNRLYWYRQTLGQGPEFLTYFQNEAQLEKSRLLSDRFSAERPKGSFSTLEIQRTEQGDSAMYLCVSSQLSMNTEAFFGQGTRLTVV.

Remarks on this clonotype: A much bigger clone sits one base away, suggesting this may be a read error. V usage is TRBV7-2 and J usage is TRBJ2-5; D perhaps matches TRBD2 (6 bases). The length of the CDR3 is 12 residues. CDR1 is SGHTA, CDR2 FQGNSA, per germline. The CDR3 loop reads CASSLGGETRSF. Here the CDR3 DNA reads TGTGCCAGCAGCTTGGGGGGAGAGACCCGGTCCTTC.

This clonotype was observed at least ten times. This sequence joins TRBV7-3 and TRBJ2-7; 8 bases are a match to TRBD1. The ends lost 5 bases at V and 6 bases at J; junction bases unmatched: 9. This CDR3 spans 14 amino acids. CDR1 is SGHTA, CDR2 FQGTGA, per germline. The CDR3: CASSRGQDGSEQYF. The DNA of the CDR3 is TGTGCCAGCAGCCGGGGACAGGACGGATCCGAGCAGTACTTC. The variable domain in full, completed from reference TRBV7-3 and TRBJ2-7, reads GAGVSQTPSNKVTEKGKYVELRCDPISGHTALYWYRQSLGQGPEFLIYFQGTGAADDSGLPNDRFFAVRPEGSVSTLKIQRTERGDSAVYLCASSRGQDGSEQYFGPGTRLTVT.

A note on this clonotype: Mismatch with germline at one junction end may stem from a read error. The chain has TRBV25-1 and TRBJ2-7, with D tentatively TRBD1 (6 bases). Germline V gene sequence: CDR1 MGHDK, CDR2 SYGVNS. The CDR3 has 14 amino acids. CDR3 amino acids: CASSEYRDNYGQYF. In nucleotides, the CDR3 is TGTGCCAGCAGTGAGTACCGGGACAACTACGGGCAGTACTTC.

This clonotype was seen many times. This chain uses TRBV2 with TRBJ2-4; 7 bases are a match to TRBD1. The CDR3 sequence is 15 residues long. Germline CDR1 and CDR2: SNHLY and FYNNEI. Germline trimming cut 6 bases from V and 8 bases from J; bases unmatched to any gene: 13. CDR3 DNA: TGTGCCAGCAGCGTAAACAGGGGCCGAGGATACATTCAGTACTTC. Protein product: CASSVNRGRGYIQYF.

This clonotype occurred many times. V usage is TRBV6-1 and J usage is TRBJ2-4; D is uncertain. The CDR3 runs to 15 residues. Germline CDR1 MNHNS, CDR2 SASEGT. Trimming removed 0 bases from V and 4 bases from J, with 10 bases in between. The CDR3 loop reads CASSEASVSKNIQYF. In DNA form, the CDR3 reads TGTGCCAGCAGTGAAGCCTCAGTATCAAAAAACATTCAGTACTTC.

Regarding this clonotype: At one of its ends the junction is not consistent with the germline gene, which may arise from a read error. The chain employs TRBV7-2 and TRBJ2-5, with 7 bases lining up with TRBD2. The CDR3 loop spans 14 amino acids. Germline CDR1 SGHTA, CDR2 FQGNSA. CDR3 amino acids: CASSNGGSRETQYF. The CDR3 bases are TGTGCCAGCAGCAATGGCGGGAGTCGCGAGACCCAGTACTTT.

The sample holds a few counts of this clonotype. This chain links TRBV4-1 with TRBJ2-1; 7 bases are shared with TRBD2. The V gene end was trimmed by 4 bases and the J gene end by 4 bases; junction bases not matched to a gene: 10. CDR1 is MGHRA and CDR2 is YSYEKL in the germline V gene. The CDR3 contains 16 residues. Here the CDR3 DNA reads TGCGCCAGCAGCCCGGGACTACAAGGAGGATACAATGAGCAGTTCTTC. As protein: CASSPGLQGGYNEQFF.